These T cell receptor beta chains were read from a single sample in a study of blood T cells in healthy people across ages. TCRdb passed the 5' RACE reads through MiXCR, listing each CDR3 protein once. The table has 920,000 or so distinct CDR3 sequences, 40% to 50% seen once. The sample comprised blood. The receptor set was obtained from a woman between 55 and 75 years old in good health. Both conserved end residues are part of each CDR3. The D gene is left open where the match is weak. Size tells how often a clone was seen (once, few, many) or the class of an expanded clone, and some rows leave it out.

-,TRBJ2-5,TRBV13,-,TGTGCCAGCAGCTCACGGGCCCTGAGTTACCAAGAGACCCAGTACTTC,CASSSRALSYQETQYF
few,TRBJ2-4,TRBV27,-,TGTGCCAGCAGCAACGGACAATTCCTGTACTTC,CASSNGQFLYF
-,TRBJ2-3,TRBV20-1,TRBD1,TGCAGTGCTCCATGGACAGGGAAGCGCGATACGCAGTATTTT,CSAPWTGKRDTQYF
few,TRBJ2-1,TRBV5-6,TRBD2,TGTGCCAGCAGCTTGGGTCTAGCGGGCTTCAATGAGCAGTTCTTC,CASSLGLAGFNEQFF
-,TRBJ1-1,TRBV5-1,TRBD1,TGCGCCAGCAGATATGACAGGGCGGACACTGAAGCTTTCTTT,CASRYDRADTEAFF
few,TRBJ1-5,TRBV4-2,-,TGTGCCAGCAGCCAAGTGGGACTTAGCAATCAGCCCCAGCATTTT,CASSQVGLSNQPQHF
once,TRBJ2-1,TRBV3-1,-,TGTGCCAGCAGCCAAGTAACCCCCGTCAGGAATGAGCAGTTCTTC,CASSQVTPVRNEQFF
few,TRBJ2-1,TRBV29-1,-,TGCAGCGTGGCGGACTCTCGGGAGCAGTTCTTC,CSVADSREQFF
-,TRBJ2-5,TRBV5-1,-,TGCGCCAGCAGCTTTCCGAGCGTCGAAGAGACCCAGTACTTC,CASSFPSVEETQYF
-,TRBJ2-7,TRBV24-1,TRBD1,TGTGCCACTACCGGGACAGCCACCTCCTACGAGCAGTACTTC,CATTGTATSYEQYF
few,TRBJ2-7,TRBV3-1,-,TGTGCCAGCAGCCAGGGACGGGCTCACTCCTACGAGCAGTACTTC,CASSQGRAHSYEQYF
-,TRBJ1-2,TRBV7-2,-,TGTGCCAGCAGCATAGTAGGACTACCCCAAGGAGACTATGGCTACACCTTC,CASSIVGLPQGDYGYTF
-,TRBJ2-5,TRBV29-1,TRBD1,TGCAGCGTTCGGACAGGGCACGGGGAGACCCAGTACTTC,CSVRTGHGETQYF
few,TRBJ2-7,TRBV10-3,TRBD1,TGTGCCATCAATCCGGGACAGGGTTCCTACGAGCAGTACTTC,CAINPGQGSYEQYF
-,TRBJ2-7,TRBV10-2,-,TGCGCCAGCAGTGAGGCAACAAGGGCCTACGAGCAGTACTTC,CASSEATRAYEQYF
-,TRBJ2-7,TRBV6-5,TRBD1,TGTGCCAGCAGTTACTCACCGGGACAGGGACCCTACGAGCAGTACTTC,CASSYSPGQGPYEQYF
few,TRBJ2-7,TRBV11-2,-,TGTGCCAGCAGCTTGGTAGGTCGAGGGACCCATTCCTACGAGCAGTACTTC,CASSLVGRGTHSYEQYF
few,TRBJ2-5,TRBV6-2/TRBV6-3,-,TGTGCCAGCAGTTTCCGTAGCGTTTCCGAGACCCAGTACTTC,CASSFRSVSETQYF
few,TRBJ2-1,TRBV27,-,TGTGCCAGCAGTTTACGGGGCGCGGGGTACAATGAGCAGTTCTTC,CASSLRGAGYNEQFF
-,TRBJ2-1,TRBV9,-,TGTGCCAGCAGCGTAGATCCGGTATCCAATGAGCAGTTCTTC,CASSVDPVSNEQFF
-,TRBJ2-1,TRBV4-2,TRBD2,TGTGCCAGCAGCCAAGGTAGCGGGACCCTTAGGAATGAGCAGTTCTTC,CASSQGSGTLRNEQFF
few,TRBJ2-1,TRBV20-1,TRBD2,TGCAGTGCTAGAGGTGGGAGGGGATACAATGAGCAGTTCTTC,CSARGGRGYNEQFF
few,TRBJ2-1,TRBV5-1,TRBD2,TGCGCCAGCAGCTTGGACGGGAGGAGCTCCTACAATGAGCAGTTCTTC,CASSLDGRSSYNEQFF
few,TRBJ1-5,TRBV25-1,-,TGTGCCAGCGCACGAGGTAGCAATCAGCCCCAGCATTTT,CASARGSNQPQHF
-,TRBJ2-3,TRBV4-2,-,TGTGCCAGCAGCCAAGAGCCGACAGATACGCAGTATTTT,CASSQEPTDTQYF
-,TRBJ2-5,TRBV19,TRBD2,TGTGCCAGTAGATCAACTAGCGGGGGGCCGGAGACCCAGTACTTC,CASRSTSGGPETQYF
few,TRBJ2-2,TRBV28,-,TGTGCCAGCAGTTTATTCGGGAGGAACACCGGGGAGCTGTTTTTT,CASSLFGRNTGELFF
-,TRBJ2-7,TRBV5-5,-,TGTGCCAGCACCCCAGTTAAGGGATACTACGAGCAGTACTTC,CASTPVKGYYEQYF
-,TRBJ2-3,TRBV6-2/TRBV6-3,-,TGTGCCAGCAGTCGGGTGGGGGTTTCGGTCGCAGATACGCAGTATTTT,CASSRVGVSVADTQYF
-,TRBJ1-1,TRBV2,TRBD1,TGTGCCAGCAGTGAGACAGGGGGCAAATACATGACTGAAGCTTTCTTT,CASSETGGKYMTEAFF
-,TRBJ2-1,TRBV12-3/TRBV12-4,TRBD2,TGTGCCAGCAGTTTACAAAGTCTAGCGGGAGGCGAGCAGTTCTTC,CASSLQSLAGGEQFF
-,TRBJ1-1,TRBV20-1,-,TGCAGTGCTAGAGTCCTTTGGGGATTGAACACTGAAGCTTTCTTT,CSARVLWGLNTEAFF
-,TRBJ2-1,TRBV12-3/TRBV12-4,-,TGTGCCAGCAGCCCCACAGTAGATGAGCAGTTCTTC,CASSPTVDEQFF
-,TRBJ2-7,TRBV28,-,TGTGCCAGCAGTCCCCGGGACACTTACGGCGAGCAGTACTTC,CASSPRDTYGEQYF
-,TRBJ2-4,TRBV11-2,-,TGTGCCAGCAGCCACGCACTTGAGCAGTACTTC,CASSHALEQYF
-,TRBJ2-4,TRBV20-1,TRBD2,TGCAGTGCTAGGACTAGCGGGAGTAAAAACATTCAGTACTTC,CSARTSGSKNIQYF
few,TRBJ2-7,TRBV29-1,TRBD1,TGCAGCGCAGGGACAGGCGACTATTACGAGCAGTACTTC,CSAGTGDYYEQYF